This T cell receptor (beta chain) was profiled in a study of Tregs in tolerant kidney transplant recipients. Points from the study as a whole: Tregs expanded with activated donor B cells seemed most donor-specific. Tolerant patients' donor-specific Tregs expanded beyond overall Tregs, suggesting antigen-driven growth.

CDR3 length: 13 amino acids. Germline V gives CDR1 LNHDA, CDR2 SQIVND (reference sequence). V lost 10 bases and J 3 bases, leaving 15 bases between the germline ends. In the case of this clone: Its target is unknown.

Unstimulated Tregs (CD4+CD25+CD127-) and CD4+CD25- non-Tregs were sorted from PBMCs. Using immunoSEQ multiplex PCR, the repertoire was profiled, and TCRdb retains in-frame clones only, with some absent. This repertoire shows some 80,000 clones, 95% to 98% found once; its top ten account for roughly 0.59%. The sequence came from a human donor who received a combined kidney and bone marrow transplant. The chain joins TRBV19 to TRBJ2-5; the D gene is possibly TRBD1 (6 bases). The starting material was CD4+ T cells from blood, obtained before the transplant. The DNA of the CDR3 is TGTGCCACCCCACAGGGAAAAGAAGAGACCCAGTACTTC. Translating it yields CATPQGKEETQYF.